This T cell receptor (beta chain) appears in the sequencing data of a study of metastatic and nonmetastatic thyroid tumors. Study-level background: Blood and tumor or nodule tissue repertoires from malignant and benign thyroid patients were compared.

Every patient underwent thyroid surgery untreated. CDR3 length: 16 residues. From germline, CDR1 is MDHEN and CDR2 SYDVKM. J gave up 2 bases and V 6 bases, and 12 bases lay outside the gene matches. TCRdb re-called the PCR reads through MiXCR. The sample carries roughly 40,000 clones, approximately 16% recorded once. This clone was observed many times. Sample: blood. The chain employs TRBV28 and TRBJ2-7, with 8 bases that match TRBD2. This clonotype was obtained from a female donor with papillary thyroid cancer or a benign thyroid nodule (not recorded which). Some clones in this sample may be carry-over from other donors' samples. The CDR3 coding sequence is TGTGCCAGCAGCCCAGACCTAGGCGGGGGGACCTACGAGCAGTACTTC. Amino acids: CASSPDLGGGTYEQYF.